This T cell receptor (beta chain) was captured by sequencing in a study of early T cells in non-severe SARS-CoV-2 infection. The overall study: The input, bulk RNA from unsorted whole blood, was sequenced, and chains were unpaired. Study-level points and caveats: The study's VDJdb matching favored anti-spike CD8 responses and missed private and CD4 specificities.

Individual cDNA molecules were tagged with unique molecular identifiers, the study reported. TCRdb reprocessed the 5' RACE reads via MiXCR and lists one record per CDR3 protein. The table shows about 69,000 distinct CDR3 sequences, with roughly 11% occurring only once. This CDR3 region has 15 residues. The V end lost 6 bases, the J end lost 1 base, and 10 bases lay between the germline ends. The germline CDR1 and CDR2 sequences are MNHNS and SASEGT. There are a few counts of this clonotype. Its specificity is unknown. The V and J genes are TRBV6-1 and TRBJ1-6, with no clear D. The material sequenced was whole blood, taken at baseline. The TCR sequence derives from an adult who was a healthcare worker with PCR-confirmed SARS-CoV-2 infection or an uninfected control (not recorded which). The CDR3 DNA sequence: TGTGCCAGCAGCGAACGGGGTTCCTATAATTCACCCCTCCACTTT. Amino acids: CASSERGSYNSPLHF.